This T cell receptor (beta chain) stems from a study of control samples from healthy donors and cancer patients. The CDR3 loop spans 15 amino acids. Germline loops: CDR1 MGHRA, CDR2 YSYEKL. Trimming stripped 0 bases from V and 0 bases from J, with 6 bases between. Here immunoSEQ multiplex PCR was the method, and the copy in TCRdb shows in-frame clones only, minus some. The table has approximately 150,000 clones, about 91% seen once. This receptor was taken from a woman aged 40-49 years in good health. Sequencing used blood. The V call is TRBV4-1, the J call TRBJ2-1; unclear D gene. The CDR3 is CASSQDDGSYNEQFF. For the CDR3, the DNA is TGCGCCAGCAGCCAAGATGACGGCTCCTACAATGAGCAGTTCTTC.